A selection of T cell receptor beta chains follows, all from one sample in a study of cytomegalovirus exposure and HLA in healthy donors. This table comes from immunoSEQ multiplex PCR, and its TCRdb copy is limited to in-frame clones, with some not included. The table lists some 100,000 clones, 60% to 75% of them singletons. Sequencing was performed on PBMCs. These receptors all stem from a man aged 50 or older in good health and CMV-seronegative. Both conserved end residues are part of each CDR3. The order of the fields is clone size, V gene, D gene, J gene, CDR3 protein, CDR3 DNA. A D gene is named only where the DNA matches it firmly. Size tells how often a clone was seen (once, few, many) or the class of an expanded clone, and some rows leave it out.

size: NA
V: TRBV7-3
D: NA
J: TRBJ1-1
CDR3: CASSPGSASNTEAFF
DNA: TGTGCCAGCAGCCCCGGGTCCGCCTCGAACACTGAAGCTTTCTTT

size: NA
V: TRBV27
D: TRBD1
J: TRBJ2-3
CDR3: CASRSQRQGGTDTQYF
DNA: TGTGCCAGCCGCTCTCAGAGACAGGGGGGGACAGATACGCAGTATTTT

size: NA
V: TRBV19
D: TRBD2
J: TRBJ2-2
CDR3: CASSIAGGVRELFF
DNA: TGTGCCAGTAGTATTGCGGGGGGGGTGAGGGAGCTGTTTTTT

size: NA
V: TRBV19
D: NA
J: TRBJ1-2
CDR3: CASSQPGLYGYTF
DNA: TGTGCCAGTAGCCAACCAGGTTTATATGGCTACACCTTC

size: once
V: TRBV28
D: NA
J: TRBJ2-3
CDR3: CASSFSAGSTDTQYF
DNA: TGTGCCAGCAGTTTTAGTGCGGGGAGCACAGATACGCAGTATTTT

size: NA
V: TRBV28
D: TRBD1
J: TRBJ2-7
CDR3: CASRRTGNYEQYF
DNA: TGTGCCAGCAGGAGGACAGGAAACTACGAGCAGTACTTC

size: NA
V: TRBV29-1
D: NA
J: TRBJ1-2
CDR3: CSVVLRGADNYGYTF
DNA: TGCAGCGTCGTCCTCCGGGGGGCGGATAACTATGGCTACACCTTC

size: NA
V: TRBV5-1
D: TRBD2
J: TRBJ2-7
CDR3: CASSWGTSGGTHEQYF
DNA: TGCGCCAGCAGCTGGGGGACTAGCGGGGGTACCCACGAGCAGTACTTC

size: few
V: TRBV2
D: NA
J: TRBJ1-5
CDR3: CASNPGNQPQHF
DNA: TGTGCCAGCAATCCAGGGAATCAGCCCCAGCATTTT

size: NA
V: TRBV30
D: NA
J: TRBJ1-1
CDR3: CAWSLGQNTEAFF
DNA: TGTGCCTGGAGTCTCGGACAGAACACTGAAGCTTTCTTT

size: NA
V: TRBV7-2
D: NA
J: TRBJ1-2
CDR3: CASSSVRPTGPHGYTF
DNA: TGTGCCAGCAGCTCTGTTAGGCCGACAGGACCTCATGGCTACACCTTC

size: NA
V: TRBV5-4
D: NA
J: TRBJ2-1
CDR3: CASSLPPGGDEQFF
DNA: TGTGCCAGCAGCTTACCCCCCGGAGGCGATGAGCAGTTCTTC

size: few
V: TRBV27
D: NA
J: TRBJ1-6
CDR3: CASSFLPRSNSPLHF
DNA: TGTGCCAGCAGTTTCCTACCCCGGTCTAATTCACCCCTCCACTTT

size: NA
V: TRBV6-5
D: NA
J: TRBJ2-1
CDR3: CASSYSGLNSYNEQFF
DNA: TGTGCCAGCAGTTACTCTGGACTGAACTCCTACAATGAGCAGTTCTTC

size: NA
V: TRBV7-2
D: NA
J: TRBJ2-5
CDR3: CASRATGQETQYF
DNA: TGTGCCAGCAGGGCGACAGGCCAAGAGACCCAGTACTTC

size: NA
V: TRBV2
D: NA
J: TRBJ2-3
CDR3: CASSRQKSTDTQYF
DNA: TGTGCCAGCAGTAGACAGAAGAGCACAGATACGCAGTATTTT

size: NA
V: TRBV7-9
D: TRBD1
J: TRBJ2-2
CDR3: CASRLQGRNTGELFF
DNA: TGTGCCAGCAGGTTACAGGGGAGGAACACCGGGGAGCTGTTTTTT

size: NA
V: TRBV28
D: NA
J: TRBJ1-1
CDR3: CASSFRRALEAFF
DNA: TGTGCCAGCAGTTTTCGCAGGGCCCTTGAAGCTTTCTTT

size: NA
V: TRBV4-1
D: TRBD2
J: TRBJ2-1
CDR3: CASSQRLAGGLVGSNEQFF
DNA: TGCGCCAGCAGCCAGAGACTAGCGGGGGGGTTGGTTGGCTCCAATGAGCAGTTCTTC

size: few
V: TRBV2
D: NA
J: TRBJ2-2
CDR3: CASSGRDTGELFF
DNA: TGTGCCAGCAGTGGGAGGGACACCGGGGAGCTGTTTTTT

size: NA
V: TRBV20-1
D: NA
J: TRBJ2-7
CDR3: CSAVQEYEQYF
DNA: TGCAGTGCTGTACAGGAGTACGAGCAGTACTTC

size: NA
V: TRBV4-1
D: TRBD1
J: TRBJ2-7
CDR3: CASSQGRDSDYEQYF
DNA: TGCGCCAGCAGCCAAGGCCGGGACAGCGACTACGAGCAGTACTTC

size: once
V: TRBV28
D: NA
J: TRBJ1-6
CDR3: CASSAGSYNSPLHF
DNA: TGTGCCAGCTCTGCGGGATCCTATAATTCACCCCTCCACTTT

size: NA
V: TRBV7-9
D: NA
J: TRBJ2-2
CDR3: CSSQGITGELFF
DNA: TGTTCCAGCCAGGGGATCACCGGGGAGCTGTTTTTT

size: NA
V: TRBV28
D: NA
J: TRBJ2-3
CDR3: CASSLQDYSTDTQYF
DNA: TGTGCCAGCAGTTTACAGGATTACTCCACAGATACGCAGTATTTT

size: NA
V: TRBV2
D: NA
J: TRBJ1-4
CDR3: CASSQMDSPVPEKLFF
DNA: TGTGCCAGCAGTCAAATGGACAGTCCCGTTCCGGAAAAACTGTTTTTT

size: NA
V: TRBV6-1
D: NA
J: TRBJ1-5
CDR3: CASSEARSGAEPQHF
DNA: TGTGCCAGCAGTGAAGCCCGGTCTGGGGCTGAGCCCCAGCATTTT

size: NA
V: TRBV29-1
D: TRBD1
J: TRBJ2-1
CDR3: CSVSGWGTGEYNEQFF
DNA: TGCAGCGTTAGTGGTTGGGGGACAGGGGAATACAATGAGCAGTTCTTC

size: NA
V: TRBV11-2
D: NA
J: TRBJ2-7
CDR3: CASSWRLVSYEQYF
DNA: TGTGCCAGCAGCTGGCGACTAGTCTCCTACGAGCAGTACTTC

size: NA
V: TRBV18
D: NA
J: TRBJ1-1
CDR3: CASSPSQRNTEAFF
DNA: TGTGCCAGCTCACCGTCACAGAGGAACACTGAAGCTTTCTTT

size: NA
V: TRBV29-1
D: TRBD2
J: TRBJ2-3
CDR3: CSVDTSGTDTQYF
DNA: TGCAGCGTTGATACTAGCGGCACAGATACGCAGTATTTT

size: NA
V: TRBV5-1
D: TRBD1
J: TRBJ1-2
CDR3: CASSPGGTGGPILYGYTF
DNA: TGCGCCAGCAGCCCGGGAGGGACAGGGGGCCCCATTCTCTATGGCTACACCTTC

size: NA
V: TRBV5-1
D: NA
J: TRBJ2-6
CDR3: CATKAVRGANVLTF
DNA: TGCGCCACCAAAGCGGTTCGTGGGGCCAACGTCCTGACTTTC

size: once
V: TRBV7-2
D: TRBD1
J: TRBJ2-7
CDR3: CASSLQQGAYEQYF
DNA: TGTGCCAGCAGTTTGCAACAGGGGGCTTACGAGCAGTACTTC

size: NA
V: TRBV5-1
D: NA
J: TRBJ2-1
CDR3: CASSLEQGRNEQFF
DNA: TGCGCCAGCAGCTTGGAGCAGGGGAGAAATGAGCAGTTCTTC

size: NA
V: TRBV21-1
D: NA
J: TRBJ1-2
CDR3: CASTYKGTGGGYTF
DNA: TGTGCCAGCACCTATAAAGGGACAGGGGGTGGCTACACCTTC

size: NA
V: TRBV30
D: NA
J: TRBJ1-5
CDR3: CAWSVGVNQPQHF
DNA: TGTGCCTGGAGTGTTGGAGTCAATCAGCCCCAGCATTTT

size: NA
V: TRBV5-1
D: NA
J: TRBJ2-2
CDR3: CASSVREEGTGELFF
DNA: TGCGCCAGCAGCGTCAGGGAGGAAGGAACCGGGGAGCTGTTTTTT

size: NA
V: TRBV15
D: TRBD1
J: TRBJ1-3
CDR3: CATSTRQGSGNTIYF
DNA: TGTGCCACCAGCACCCGACAGGGGAGCGGAAACACCATATATTTT

size: NA
V: TRBV11-2
D: TRBD1
J: TRBJ1-2
CDR3: CASSLAGTGGSYGYTF
DNA: TGTGCCAGCAGCTTAGCCGGGACAGGGGGGAGCTATGGCTACACCTTC

size: NA
V: TRBV14
D: NA
J: TRBJ2-3
CDR3: CASSLARQTGTDTQYF
DNA: TGTGCCAGCAGCCTTGCCAGACAGACGGGCACAGATACGCAGTATTTT

size: few
V: TRBV7-8
D: TRBD1
J: TRBJ2-7
CDR3: CASSSLGQGPNEQYF
DNA: TGTGCCAGCAGTTCTCTTGGACAGGGGCCCAACGAGCAGTACTTC

size: NA
V: TRBV30
D: TRBD1
J: TRBJ1-5
CDR3: CAWAGGPHQPQHF
DNA: TGTGCCTGGGCAGGGGGTCCCCATCAGCCCCAGCATTTT